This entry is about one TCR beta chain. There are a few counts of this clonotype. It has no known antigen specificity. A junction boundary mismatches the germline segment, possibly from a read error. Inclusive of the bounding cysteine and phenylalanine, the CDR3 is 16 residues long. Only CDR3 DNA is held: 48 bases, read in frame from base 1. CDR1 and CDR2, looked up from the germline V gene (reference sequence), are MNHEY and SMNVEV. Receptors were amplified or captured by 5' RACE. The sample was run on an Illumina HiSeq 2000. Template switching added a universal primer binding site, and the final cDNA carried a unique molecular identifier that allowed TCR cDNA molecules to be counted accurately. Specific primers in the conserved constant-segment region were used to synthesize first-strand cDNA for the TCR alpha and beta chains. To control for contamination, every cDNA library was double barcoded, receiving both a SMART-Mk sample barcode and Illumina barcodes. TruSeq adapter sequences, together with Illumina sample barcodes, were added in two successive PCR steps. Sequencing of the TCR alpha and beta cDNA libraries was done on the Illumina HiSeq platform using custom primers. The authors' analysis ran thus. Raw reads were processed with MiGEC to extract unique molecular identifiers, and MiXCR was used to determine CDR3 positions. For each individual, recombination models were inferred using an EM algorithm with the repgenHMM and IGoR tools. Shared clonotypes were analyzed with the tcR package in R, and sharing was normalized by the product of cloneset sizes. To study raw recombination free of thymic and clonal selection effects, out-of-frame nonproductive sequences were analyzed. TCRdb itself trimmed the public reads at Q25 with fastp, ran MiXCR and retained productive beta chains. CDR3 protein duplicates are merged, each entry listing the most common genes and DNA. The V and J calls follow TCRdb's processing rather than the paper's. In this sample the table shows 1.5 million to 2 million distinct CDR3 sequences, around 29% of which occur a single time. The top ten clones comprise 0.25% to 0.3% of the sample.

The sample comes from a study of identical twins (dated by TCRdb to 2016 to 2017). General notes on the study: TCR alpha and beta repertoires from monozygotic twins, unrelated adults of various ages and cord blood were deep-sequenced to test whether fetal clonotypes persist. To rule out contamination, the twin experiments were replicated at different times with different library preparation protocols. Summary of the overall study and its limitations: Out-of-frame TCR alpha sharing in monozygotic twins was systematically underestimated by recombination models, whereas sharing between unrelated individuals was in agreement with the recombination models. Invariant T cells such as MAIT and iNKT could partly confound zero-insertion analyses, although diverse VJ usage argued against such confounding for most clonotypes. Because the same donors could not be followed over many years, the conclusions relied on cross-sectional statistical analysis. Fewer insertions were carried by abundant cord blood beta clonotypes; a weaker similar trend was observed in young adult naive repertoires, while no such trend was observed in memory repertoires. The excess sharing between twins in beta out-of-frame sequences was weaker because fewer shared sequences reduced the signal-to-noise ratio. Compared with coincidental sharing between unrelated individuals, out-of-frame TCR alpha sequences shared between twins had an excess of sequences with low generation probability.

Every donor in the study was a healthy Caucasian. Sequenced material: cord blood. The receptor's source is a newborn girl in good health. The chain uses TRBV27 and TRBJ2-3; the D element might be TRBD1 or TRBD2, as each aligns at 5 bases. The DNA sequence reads TGTGCAAGCATGAAAGCCGGGACCCGGAGTATGGATACGCAGTATTTT. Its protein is CASMKAGTRSMDTQYF.